This TCR beta chain was retrieved from a study of regulatory T cells in long-lasting Graves disease. Study as a whole: Over 5 years on antithyroid drugs plus positive TSH receptor antibodies marked Graves' disease as persistent. The study's findings and limits: Among the persistent patients, 2,500 to 3,000 public clonotypes were shared, more than the approximately 1,000 shared among new patients.

Construction of TCR beta libraries relied on iRepertoire HTBI primers and on Arm-PCR targeting CDR3 regions. TCRdb fed the multiplex PCR reads into MiXCR, producing one record per CDR3 protein. The sample lists around 510,000 distinct CDR3 sequences; about 20% were seen once. As for time point: persistent/refractory GD, antithyroid drugs over 5 years with positive TRAb. PBMCs provided the RNA from which the TCR library was made. This clonotype has just a few counts. Antigen: not known. The material was peripheral blood mononuclear cells (PBMCs), obtained when the disease was refractory, from a patient treated with antithyroid drugs. The clonotype originates from a female donor with Graves disease.

The chain's CDR3 is CASGTGPYVNEQYF. CDR3 DNA sequence: TGTGCCAGCGGCACAGGGCCATACGTCAACGAGCAGTACTTC. V gene TRBV6-1 combines with J gene TRBJ2-7; D perhaps matches TRBD1 (6 bases). This CDR3 contains 14 residues. V lost 8 bases and J lost 5, with 19 bases in between. In germline, CDR1 is MNHNS, CDR2 SASEGT.